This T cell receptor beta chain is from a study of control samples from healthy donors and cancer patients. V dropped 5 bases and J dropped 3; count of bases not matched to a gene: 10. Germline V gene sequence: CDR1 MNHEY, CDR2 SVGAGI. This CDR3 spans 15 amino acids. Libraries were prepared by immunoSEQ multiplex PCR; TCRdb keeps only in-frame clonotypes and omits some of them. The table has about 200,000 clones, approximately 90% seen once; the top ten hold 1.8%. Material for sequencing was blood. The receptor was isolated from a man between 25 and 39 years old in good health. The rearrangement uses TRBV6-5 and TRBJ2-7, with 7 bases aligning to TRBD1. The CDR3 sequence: CASSHRTGPNYEQYF. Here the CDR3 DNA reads TGTGCCAGCAGTCACAGGACAGGCCCTAACTACGAGCAGTACTTC.